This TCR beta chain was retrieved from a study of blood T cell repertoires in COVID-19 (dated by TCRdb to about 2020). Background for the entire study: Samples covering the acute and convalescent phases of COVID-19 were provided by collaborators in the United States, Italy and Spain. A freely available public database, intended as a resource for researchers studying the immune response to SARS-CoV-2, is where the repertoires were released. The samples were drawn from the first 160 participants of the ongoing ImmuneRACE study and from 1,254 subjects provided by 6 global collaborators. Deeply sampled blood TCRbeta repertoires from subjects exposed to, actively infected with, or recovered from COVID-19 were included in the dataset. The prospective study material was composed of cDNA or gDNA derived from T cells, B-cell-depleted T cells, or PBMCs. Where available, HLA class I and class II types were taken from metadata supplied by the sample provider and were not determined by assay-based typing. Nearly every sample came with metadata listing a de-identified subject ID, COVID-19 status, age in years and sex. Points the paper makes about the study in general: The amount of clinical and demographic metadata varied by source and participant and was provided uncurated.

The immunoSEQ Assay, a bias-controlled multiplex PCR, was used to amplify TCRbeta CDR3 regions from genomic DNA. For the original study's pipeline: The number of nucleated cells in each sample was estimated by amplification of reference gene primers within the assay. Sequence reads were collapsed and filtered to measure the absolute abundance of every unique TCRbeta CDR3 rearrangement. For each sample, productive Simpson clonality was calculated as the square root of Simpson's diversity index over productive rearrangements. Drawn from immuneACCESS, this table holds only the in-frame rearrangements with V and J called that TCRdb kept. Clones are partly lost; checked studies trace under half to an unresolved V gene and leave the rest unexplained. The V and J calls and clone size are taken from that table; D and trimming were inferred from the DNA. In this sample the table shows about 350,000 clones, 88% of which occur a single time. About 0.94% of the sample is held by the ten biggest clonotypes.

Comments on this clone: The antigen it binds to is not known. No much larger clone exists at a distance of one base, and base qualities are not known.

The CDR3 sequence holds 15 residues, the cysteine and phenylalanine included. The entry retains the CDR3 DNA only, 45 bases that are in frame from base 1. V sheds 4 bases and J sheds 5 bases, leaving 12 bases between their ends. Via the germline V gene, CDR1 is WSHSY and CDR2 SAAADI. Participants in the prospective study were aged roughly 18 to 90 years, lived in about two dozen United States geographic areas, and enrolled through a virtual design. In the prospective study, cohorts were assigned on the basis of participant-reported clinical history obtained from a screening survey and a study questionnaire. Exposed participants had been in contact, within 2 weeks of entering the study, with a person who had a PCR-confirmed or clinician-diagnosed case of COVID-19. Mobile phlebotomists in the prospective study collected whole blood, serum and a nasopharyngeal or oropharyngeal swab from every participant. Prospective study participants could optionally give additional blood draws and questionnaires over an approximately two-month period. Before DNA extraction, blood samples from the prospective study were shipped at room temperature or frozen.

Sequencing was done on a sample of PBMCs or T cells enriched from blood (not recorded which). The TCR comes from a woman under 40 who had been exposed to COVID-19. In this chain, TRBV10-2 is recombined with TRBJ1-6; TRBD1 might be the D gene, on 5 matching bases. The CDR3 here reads CASSVAGLNNSPLHF. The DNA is TGCGCCAGCAGTGTTGCGGGACTGAATAATTCACCCCTCCACTTT.